Detailed here is one T cell receptor (beta chain). The target of this receptor is not known. One base away there is no much larger clone; base qualities are not given. This sample stems from a study of T-cell memory formation after mild COVID-19 (dated by TCRdb to about 2021). Some background on the complete study: Most TCR sequence clusters were specific to one of the two donors. In two donors, T-cell clones that expanded and contracted after mild COVID-19 were followed by sequencing TCRalpha and TCRbeta repertoires longitudinally. The cohort was made up of two young adult volunteers, one female and one male, who were previously healthy. The full study reports these points: Whether the second-wave clones peaking on day 37 were SARS-CoV-2 specific was not confirmed. Some responding clones were detected in pre-infection memory, which suggested that pre-existing cross-reactive memory T cells had joined the SARS-CoV-2 response. From day 15 to 85, contracting clones showed balanced CD4/CD8 phenotypes, whereas a second wave of clones that expanded from day 15 to 37 leaned towards CD4+. Contracting CD4+ clones turned up mainly in the CM and EM memory subsets, whereas EMRA was where CD8+ clones were enriched. Only two mild cases were covered by the study, and larger cohorts that include severe cases with pre-infection samples were considered necessary.

Ficoll-Paque density gradient centrifugation was the method used to isolate PBMCs. Sequenced on an Illumina NovaSeq 6000. cDNA libraries for TCRalpha and TCRbeta were prepared by 5'RACE using constant-segment primers, with sample barcodes and unique molecular identifiers added. RNA was extracted from every sample with Trizol reagent. The libraries were amplified in two PCR steps, and the second step added a second sample barcode and Illumina TruSeq adapters. Sequencing of the libraries was done on an Illumina NovaSeq, producing 2 x 150 bp paired-end reads. The source study handled its data this way. Reads were demultiplexed and collapsed into UMI-guided consensus sequences with migec v1.2.7. Using mixcr v2.1.11, UMI consensuses were aligned to TRA and TRB V and J templates and then assembled into clonotypes. A clonotype was counted as expanded or contracted only when both edgeR and NoisET called the clonotype significant, with the noise models trained on biological replicates. For edgeR calls, a false discovery rate-adjusted p below 0.01 and a log2 fold-change threshold of 1 were applied. As an exploratory analysis of dynamics, PCA with hierarchical clustering was applied to max-normalized trajectories of the 1000 most abundant clonotypes. Each responding clone was given a CD4 or CD8 phenotype based on the CD4+ and CD8+ repertoires, which had been sequenced separately. TCRdb reanalyzed the raw reads on its own, using fastp at Q25 for trimming and MiXCR for clone calling, and kept in-frame beta chains. Each entry is one CDR3 protein sequence, shown with its most common DNA and genes. TCRdb, not the authors, supplied the V and J calls. Across this sample there are approximately 500,000 distinct CDR3 sequences, with around 27% seen only once. The ten largest account for under 15% of the sample.

From its cysteine to its phenylalanine, the CDR3 spans 15 amino acids. The entry retains the CDR3 DNA only, 45 bases that are in frame from base 1. For CDR1 and CDR2, the germline V gene (reference sequence) lists SGHKS and YYEKEE. Deletion took 0 bases off V and 2 bases off J, with a span of 11 bases between the germline ends. The sequence was obtained from an adult woman who had mild COVID-19 (a few samples of this study predate the infection). The sample titles of this study are shuffled in the database, so cell type and time point are left out; the donor was told from shared clones. The receptor chain draws on TRBV5-5 and TRBJ1-2; the D gene assignment is ambiguous. The sequencing sample was made of PBMCs or a T cell subset sorted from them (not recorded which). The nucleotide sequence is TGTGCCAGCAGCTTGGCAAGGTGGACCAACTATGGCTACACCTTC. The resulting protein is CASSLARWTNYGYTF.